The 22 T cell receptor beta chains listed next were all sequenced from one sample in a study of chronic HIV infection and antiretroviral therapy. TCRdb itself ran the 5' RACE reads through MiXCR, one entry per CDR3 protein. The sample yields fewer than 40,000 distinct CDR3 sequences, about 7.4% seen once. Sequenced sample: peripheral blood. Receptors were obtained from an adult who had HIV and had not received antiretroviral therapy, or was an uninfected healthy control (not recorded which).

This clonotype occurred many times. The rearrangement joins TRBV3-1 to TRBJ2-7; D remains ambiguous. Germline-derived CDR1 and CDR2 are LGHDT and YNNKEL (reference sequence). V was trimmed by 2 bases and J by 2 bases, leaving 4 bases between them. The CDR3 length is 12 residues. The CDR3 DNA sequence: TGTGCCAGCAGCCAAAATGCCTACGAGCAGTACTTC. Amino acid sequence: CASSQNAYEQYF.

The table lists this clonotype with many counts. The chain couples TRBV6-1 to TRBJ2-7; D might be TRBD2 (6 bases). The CDR3 consists of 14 residues. Germline V gene data show CDR1 as MNHNS and CDR2 as SASEGT. The V end lost 6 bases, the J end lost 7 bases, and 19 bases lay between the germline ends. CDR3 sequence (DNA): TGTGCCAGCAGCCCCACGGGCAGGAGGGATGAGCAGTACTTC. This encodes CASSPTGRRDEQYF.

V is TRBV3-1 and J is TRBJ2-7, with D unclear. This CDR3 spans 15 amino acids. Between the trimmed V and J ends, which lost 3 bases and 5 bases, there was a span of 17 bases. CDR1 and CDR2 (germline): LGHDT, YNNKEL (reference sequence). CDR3 nucleotides: TGTGCCAGCAGCCATACGGACGGGCGATGGGACGAGCAGTACTTC. The encoded protein is CASSHTDGRWDEQYF.

Ten or more counts support this clonotype. CDR3 bases: TGCAGTGCTAGACAGGGGCGAACCTACGAGCAGTACTTC. Translation: CSARQGRTYEQYF. The chain uses TRBV20-1 and TRBJ2-7, with TRBD1 as a possible D gene (6 bases). V was trimmed by 2 bases and J by 2 bases, leaving 10 bases between them. From germline, CDR1 is DFQATT and CDR2 SNEGSKA (reference sequence). The length of the CDR3 is 13 residues.

The V gene is TRBV7-8, the J gene TRBJ1-1; D is unresolved. V was trimmed by 2 bases and J by 3 bases, leaving 19 bases between them. CDR3 length: 17 amino acids. The V gene's germline CDR1 is SGHVS and CDR2 FQNEAQ. CDR3: CASSLSLALGRDTEAFF. Here the CDR3 DNA reads TGTGCCAGCAGCTTATCTTTGGCGTTAGGCAGAGACACTGAAGCTTTCTTT.

In this sample, this clonotype turned up a few times. The V and J genes are TRBV11-1 and TRBJ2-7; D call uncertain. Germline V lookup: CDR1 SGHAT, CDR2 FQDESV (reference sequence). The CDR3 is 15 amino acids. The V end was cut by 1 base, the J end by 2 bases, with 12 bases between. CDR3 amino acids: CASSLDDEAAYEQYF. The CDR3 nucleotides read TGTGCCAGCAGCTTAGACGACGAAGCTGCCTACGAGCAGTACTTC.

The table lists this clonotype with many counts. V usage is TRBV29-1 and J usage is TRBJ2-1; no reliable D call. There are 14 residues in the CDR3. Germline loops: CDR1 SQVTM, CDR2 ANQGSEA. Trimming stripped 4 bases from V and 0 bases from J, with 10 bases between. The CDR3 spells CSVVYHSSYNEQFF. As DNA, the CDR3 is TGCAGCGTTGTATACCATAGCTCCTACAATGAGCAGTTCTTC.

The table lists this clonotype with a few counts. V is TRBV28 and J is TRBJ2-5; D is perhaps TRBD1 (5 bases). The V end was cut by 5 bases, the J end by 4 bases, with 11 bases between. Looked up from germline, CDR1 is MDHEN and CDR2 is SYDVKM. CDR3 length equals 13 residues. This CDR3 is CASSPVGRETQYF. In DNA form, the CDR3 reads TGTGCCAGCAGTCCTGTGGGGCGAGAGACCCAGTACTTC.

There are many counts of this clonotype. The chain joins TRBV28 to TRBJ1-4; tentative D call: TRBD1 (5 bases). Germline lookup yields CDR1 MDHEN and CDR2 SYDVKM. The length of the CDR3 is 12 residues. V shed 6 bases and J shed 10 bases, with 12 bases lying between them. CDR3 nucleotide sequence: TGTGCCAGCAGACTGGAGGACACAAAACTGTTTTTT. Translated: CASRLEDTKLFF.

The J gene is TRBJ2-1, the V gene TRBV5-6; 9 nucleotides line up with TRBD1. Per the germline V gene, CDR1 is SGHDT and CDR2 is YYEEEE. This CDR3 comprises 12 residues. The ends lost 1 base at V and 14 bases at J; junction bases unmatched: 4. CDR3 bases: TGTGCCAGCAGCTTGTGGGACAGGGAGAAGTTCTTC. Translating gives CASSLWDREKFF.

This clonotype was recorded many times. The rearrangement uses TRBV3-1 and TRBJ2-1; D is unclear. From germline, CDR1 is LGHDT and CDR2 YNNKEL (reference sequence). The length of the CDR3 is 16 residues. Trimming removed 4 bases at V and 0 bases at J, with 13 bases between. CDR3 coding DNA: TGTGCCAGCAGCCCAGATATGTGGCGCTCCTACAATGAGCAGTTCTTC. Its translation: CASSPDMWRSYNEQFF.

V gene TRBV6-2 or TRBV6-3 combines with J gene TRBJ2-3; 8 bases align to TRBD1. The CDR3 sequence is 18 residues long. Germline V gene lookup returns CDR1 MNHEY and CDR2 SVGEGT. Unmatched junction bases numbered 17, after V lost 5 bases and J lost 4 bases. This CDR3 is CASSPQFSDRVRPDTQYF. CDR3 DNA sequence: TGTGCCAGCAGTCCACAGTTTTCGGACAGGGTTCGTCCAGATACGCAGTATTTT.

This clonotype was seen more than once but under ten times. This rearrangement joins TRBV7-2 to TRBJ2-5; TRBD1 matches 8 bases. Losses at the gene ends were 4 bases for V and 5 bases for J; bases not matched to a gene: 12. The CDR3 is 16 amino acids. CDR1 is SGHTA and CDR2 is FQGNSA in the germline V gene. CDR3 loop: CASSSYGRGPRETQYF. The CDR3 bases are TGTGCCAGCAGCTCTTACGGCAGGGGGCCCCGGGAGACCCAGTACTTC.

This clonotype was seen a few times. V usage is TRBV10-3 and J usage is TRBJ1-1; D perhaps matches TRBD1 (5 bases). Trimming pared 10 bases from V and 5 bases from J, leaving 20 bases between. Germline assignment: CDR1 ENHRY and CDR2 SYGVKD. CDR3 size: 14 residues. Here the CDR3 reads CATNRGGLRTEAFF. The CDR3 DNA follows: TGTGCCACCAATAGGGGAGGGCTAAGGACTGAAGCTTTCTTT.

The chain carries TRBV20-1 and TRBJ2-7; D tentatively fits TRBD1 or TRBD2 (5 bases each). This CDR3 comprises 16 residues. V was shortened by 0 bases and J by 2 bases, with 17 bases between the two germline ends. Germline CDR1 is DFQATT and CDR2 is SNEGSKA (reference sequence). CDR3 nucleotide sequence: TGCAGTGCTAGAGATCCGGCCGGGGACCGGGCCTACGAGCAGTACTTC. Translated, it gives CSARDPAGDRAYEQYF.

There are a few counts of this clonotype. This rearrangement joins TRBV4-1 to TRBJ1-1; D is unresolved. Germline assignment: CDR1 MGHRA and CDR2 YSYEKL. V lost 1 base and J lost 6, with 18 bases in between. The CDR3 spans 16 residues. CDR3 loop: CASSQVGSRVKAEAFF. The CDR3 coding sequence is TGCGCCAGCAGCCAAGTAGGTTCAAGGGTAAAGGCTGAAGCTTTCTTT.

This clonotype came up a few times. The chain uses TRBV28 and TRBJ1-1, with 7 nucleotides matching TRBD1. The length of the CDR3 is 14 residues. Per the germline V gene, CDR1 is MDHEN and CDR2 is SYDVKM. V gave up 5 bases and J gave up 2 bases; unmatched junction bases: 5. In nucleotides, the CDR3 is TGTGCCAGCAGTCCCACAGGGGCTAACACTGAAGCTTTCTTT. Amino acid sequence: CASSPTGANTEAFF. Together with reference TRBV28 and TRBJ1-1, the CDR3 gives the full variable domain: DVKVTQSSRYLVKRTGEKVFLECVQDMDHENMFWYRQDPGLGLRLIYFSYDVKMKEKGDIPEGYSVSREKKERFSLILESASTNQTSMYLCASSPTGANTEAFFGQGTRLTVV.

The rearrangement links TRBV27 to TRBJ2-1, with TRBD2 as a possible D gene (5 bases). This CDR3 region has 15 residues. Germline lookup yields CDR1 MNHEY and CDR2 SMNVEV (reference sequence). Trimming removed 2 bases from V and 7 bases from J, with 15 bases in between. The CDR3: CASSLILSSRNEQFF. CDR3 coding DNA: TGTGCCAGCAGTTTAATTTTATCTAGCCGGAATGAGCAGTTCTTC.

This clonotype was counted many times. The J gene is TRBJ2-2, the V gene TRBV10-1, with unresolved D. This CDR3 has 13 residues. V was clipped by 8 bases and J by 2 bases, with 9 bases between them. Germline CDR1 reads WNHNN; CDR2 reads SYGVQD (reference sequence). The CDR3 sequence is CASESTNTGELFF. The CDR3 bases are TGCGCCAGCGAATCAACTAACACCGGGGAGCTGTTTTTT.

Ten or more counts support this clonotype. The genes are TRBV28 and TRBJ2-7; the match to TRBD1 covers 7 bases. This CDR3 is 14 amino acids long. Germline V gives CDR1 MDHEN, CDR2 SYDVKM. J lost 4 bases, V lost 5 bases, and 8 bases had no gene match. The CDR3 DNA reads as TGTGCCAGCAGTCCCGGGACAGAAGAATACGAGCAGTACTTC. The encoded protein is CASSPGTEEYEQYF.

This clonotype was observed many times. The chain uses TRBV2 and TRBJ2-3; no firm D call. The V end lost 2 bases, the J end lost 1 base, and 4 bases lay between the germline ends. Germline V gene data show CDR1 as SNHLY and CDR2 as FYNNEI. CDR3 length equals 13 residues. The CDR3 DNA follows: TGTGCCAGCAGTGAATTCGGCACAGATACGCAGTATTTT. As protein: CASSEFGTDTQYF. Full variable domain (outside the CDR3, taken from reference TRBV2 and TRBJ2-3): EPEVTQTPSHQVTQMGQEVILRCVPISNHLYFYWYRQILGQKVEFLVSFYNNEISEKSEIFDDQFSVERPDGSNFTLKIRSTKLEDSAMYFCASSEFGTDTQYFGPGTRLTVL.

The chain has TRBV5-6 and TRBJ1-1; D uncertain. V lost 1 base and J lost 6, with 10 bases in between. Germline V gene lookup returns CDR1 SGHDT and CDR2 YYEEEE. This CDR3 is built from 13 residues. The CDR3: CASSLPSFAEAFF. The DNA for the CDR3 is TGTGCCAGCAGCTTGCCTTCGTTCGCTGAAGCTTTCTTT.